The next 23 T cell receptor beta chains were all read from a single sample in a study of cytomegalovirus exposure and HLA in healthy donors (dated by TCRdb to about 2017). The library relied on the immunoSEQ multiplex PCR assay. For the multiplex PCR, a mixture combining 60 forward primers for TCR Vbeta segments and 13 reverse primers for TCR Jbeta segments was used. This is the immuneACCESS table as TCRdb keeps it, with only in-frame sequences that have V and J called. A part of the clones is gone; compared with another copy, unresolved V genes explain less than half, and the rest is unexplained. The sample yields around 98,000 clones; 60% to 80% were counted once. The ten biggest clones cover under 4% of the sample. The sample comprised PBMCs. The receptors originated from a middle-aged woman in good health and CMV-seronegative.

V and J are TRBV7-2 and TRBJ1-1; D is ambiguous. The CDR3 has 13 residues. V gave up 1 base and J gave up 6 bases, with 9 bases separating them. Germline-derived CDR1 and CDR2 are SGHTA and FQGNSA. CDR3 region: CASSLGLSAEAFF. In DNA, the CDR3 is TGTGCCAGCAGCTTAGGTCTGTCCGCTGAAGCTTTCTTT. The full variable domain, its missing parts supplied by reference TRBV7-2 and TRBJ1-1, is GAGVSQSPSNKVTEKGKDVELRCDPISGHTALYWYRQSLGQGLEFLIYFQGNSAPDKSGLPSDRFSAERTGGSVSTLTIQRTQQEDSAVYLCASSLGLSAEAFFGQGTRLTVV.

This chain connects TRBV7-2 to TRBJ2-1; 9 nucleotides align to TRBD2. The CDR3 runs to 15 residues. CDR1 SGHTA and CDR2 FQGNSA come from the germline V gene. Trimming took 5 bases from V and 3 from J; bases not matched to a gene: 5. This CDR3 is CASSRSGGYYNEQFF. CDR3 DNA: TGTGCCAGCAGCAGAAGCGGGGGGTACTACAATGAGCAGTTCTTC.

The CDR3 DNA follows: TGTGCCAGCAGCCCGCTTTGGGGAGGGGGGACCCAGTACTTC. Protein product: CASSPLWGGGTQYF. The chain has TRBV5-4 and TRBJ2-5; perhaps TRBD2 as D (7 bases). This CDR3 spans 14 amino acids. Per the germline V gene, CDR1 is SGHNT and CDR2 is YYREEE (reference sequence). The V gene lost 4 bases and the J gene lost 7 bases, with 17 bases spanning the gap.

V usage is TRBV30 and J usage is TRBJ1-1; 8 bases fit TRBD1. The V gene end was trimmed by 5 bases and the J gene end by 4 bases; junction bases not matched to a gene: 12. The CDR3 runs to 15 residues. CDR1 is GTSNPN, CDR2 SVGIG, per germline (reference sequence). The CDR3 region is CAWEAGTGGATEAFF. DNA for the CDR3: TGTGCCTGGGAGGCCGGGACAGGAGGGGCCACTGAAGCTTTCTTT.

This chain links TRBV6-5 with TRBJ1-4; perhaps TRBD1 as D (6 bases). This CDR3 is 14 amino acids long. Per the germline V gene, CDR1 is MNHEY and CDR2 is SVGAGI. V was cut by 0 bases and J by 8 bases, with 10 bases left in between. The chain's CDR3 is CASSYSRGLEKLFF. The CDR3 DNA reads TGTGCCAGCAGTTACTCGCGGGGGCTAGAAAAACTGTTTTTT.

This chain uses TRBV6-1 with TRBJ1-2; D perhaps matches TRBD1 (5 bases). Germline V gene sequence: CDR1 MNHNS, CDR2 SASEGT. Trimming shortened V by 3 bases and J by 4 bases, and 15 bases separated the two germline ends. The CDR3 contains 15 residues. The CDR3 spells CASSEGQTLPYGYTF. DNA for the CDR3: TGTGCCAGCAGTGAGGGGCAGACTCTTCCCTATGGCTACACCTTC.

The V call is TRBV19, the J call TRBJ1-1, with D perhaps matching TRBD1 (5 bases). CDR1 is LNHDA and CDR2 is SQIVND in the germline V gene (reference sequence). This CDR3 comprises 12 residues. V lost 4 bases and J lost 5, with 8 bases in between. CDR3 in amino acids: CASSNRWTEAFF. The DNA of the CDR3 is TGTGCCAGTAGTAACAGGTGGACTGAAGCTTTCTTT.

The V and J genes are TRBV19 and TRBJ2-5; 9 bases map to TRBD2. CDR3 size: 18 residues. Germline CDR1 reads LNHDA; CDR2 reads SQIVND (reference sequence). With V trimmed by 3 bases and J by 5 bases, 16 bases remained unmatched. CDR3 sequence reads: CASSIAVATAGGQETQYF. The CDR3 region has the DNA TGTGCCAGTAGTATCGCCGTTGCGACAGCGGGGGGTCAGGAGACCCAGTACTTC.

Written as DNA, the CDR3 is TGTGCCAGCAGCTTAGGAAGGGGGCCGATTTCCGTCGAGCAGTACTTC. Residues: CASSLGRGPISVEQYF. The chain joins TRBV7-8 to TRBJ2-7, with TRBD1 matching over 7 bases. After removal of 1 base from V and 6 bases from J, the junction contained 12 bases not matched to a gene. The CDR3 is 16 residues long. The germline CDR1 and CDR2 sequences are SGHVS and FQNEAQ.

The chain's CDR3 is CASTPKPFYEQYF. CDR3 in DNA: TGTGCCAGCACTCCCAAGCCCTTTTACGAGCAGTACTTC. The chain has TRBV6-6 and TRBJ2-7; D gene unclear. Trimming stripped 7 bases from V and 4 bases from J, with 14 bases between. The CDR3 has 13 amino acids. The germline CDR1 and CDR2 sequences are MNHNY and SVGAGI (reference sequence).

This clone occurred once. The rearrangement joins TRBV6-5 to TRBJ1-6; 8 bases match TRBD1. Unmatched junction bases numbered 4, after V lost 0 bases and J lost 6 bases. Germline lookup yields CDR1 MNHEY and CDR2 SVGAGI. The CDR3 covers 16 residues. CDR3 in amino acids: CASSYSGRGLNSPLHF. The CDR3 DNA is TGTGCCAGCAGTTACTCGGGCAGGGGGCTTAATTCACCCCTCCACTTT.

The rearrangement joins TRBV4-1 to TRBJ2-5, with D unresolved. Trimming removed 0 bases at V and 4 bases at J, with 3 bases between. CDR1 and CDR2 from the germline V gene are MGHRA and YSYEKL. The CDR3 is made up of 12 amino acids. CDR3 loop: CASSQDLETQYF. The CDR3 nucleotides read TGCGCCAGCAGCCAAGATCTAGAGACCCAGTACTTC.

V and J are TRBV11-3 and TRBJ2-3; tentatively, D is TRBD2 (6 bases). The CDR3 is 15 residues long. V shed 0 bases and J shed 3 bases, with 10 bases lying between them. Germline V gene data show CDR1 as SGHNT and CDR2 as YENEEA. The CDR3 sequence: CASSLDPTRTDTQYF. The CDR3 DNA is TGTGCCAGCAGCTTAGACCCGACTAGAACAGATACGCAGTATTTT.

This chain uses TRBV5-6 with TRBJ2-1; 7 nucleotides agree with TRBD2. Germline lookup yields CDR1 SGHDT and CDR2 YYEEEE. This CDR3 has 12 residues. V trimming: 4 bases; J trimming: 10 bases; junction bases outside the gene matches: 5. CDR3 sequence reads: CASSGPGREQFF. Written as DNA, the CDR3 is TGTGCCAGCAGCGGGCCCGGGAGGGAGCAGTTCTTC.

This clone was recorded a few times. The genes are TRBV6-5 and TRBJ1-6; TRBD1 might be the D (6 bases). V shed 6 bases and J shed 10 bases, with 13 bases lying between them. The CDR3 length is 13 residues. CDR1 and CDR2 from the germline V gene are MNHEY and SVGAGI. The CDR3 sequence is CASRRGFGSPLHF. In nucleotides, the CDR3 is TGTGCCAGCAGAAGGGGGTTTGGGTCACCCCTCCACTTT.

In its sample, this clone was seen once. V gene TRBV7-8 combines with J gene TRBJ1-6, with 7 bases fitting TRBD1. The CDR3 consists of 15 residues. Trimming removed 1 base from V and 11 bases from J; junction bases left unmatched: 8. Germline V gives CDR1 SGHVS, CDR2 FQNEAQ. CDR3 loop: CASSLEGQLITPLHF. The CDR3 region has the DNA TGTGCCAGCAGCTTAGAGGGACAGTTAATAACACCCCTCCACTTT.

The V gene is TRBV27, the J gene TRBJ1-5; 12 bases are shared with TRBD1. The CDR3 runs to 16 residues. After removal of 1 base from V and 5 bases from J, the junction contained 3 bases not matched to a gene. In germline, CDR1 is MNHEY, CDR2 SMNVEV (reference sequence). DNA of the CDR3: TGTGCCAGCAGTTTATTGGGACAGGGGGCCGATCAGCCCCAGCATTTT. Its protein product is CASSLLGQGADQPQHF.

The chain couples TRBV2 to TRBJ1-2; D not certain. With 4 bases removed from V and 1 base from J, the gap between germline ends came to 7 bases. Germline CDR1 is SNHLY and CDR2 is FYNNEI. This CDR3 has 13 residues. The CDR3 sequence is CASSGLDNYGYTF. The CDR3 bases are TGTGCCAGCAGTGGTCTAGATAACTATGGCTACACCTTC.

At least ten counts were recorded for this clone. Other nucleotide sequences in the sample specify the same CDR3. This sequence joins TRBV29-1 and TRBJ2-2; unclear D gene. Deletions cut 6 bases from V and 2 bases from J, with 4 bases between. CDR1 SQVTM and CDR2 ANQGSEA come from the germline V gene. The CDR3 loop spans 11 amino acids. CDR3 sequence reads: CSVQNTGELFF. DNA of the CDR3: TGCAGCGTACAAAACACCGGGGAGCTGTTTTTT.

The rearrangement links TRBV18 to TRBJ1-1; D possibly corresponds to TRBD1 (6 bases). V lost 2 bases and J 0 bases, leaving 10 bases between the germline ends. From germline, CDR1 is KGHSH and CDR2 LQKENI. This CDR3 has 15 residues. CDR3 sequence: CASSPSTGLNTEAFF. CDR3 DNA: TGTGCCAGCTCACCATCGACAGGACTGAACACTGAAGCTTTCTTT.

The genes are TRBV15 and TRBJ2-3, with 9 nucleotides matching TRBD2. The length of the CDR3 is 16 residues. V gave up 3 bases and J gave up 2 bases; unmatched junction bases: 6. The germline gives CDR1 LNHNV, CDR2 YYDKDF (reference sequence). As DNA, the CDR3 is TGTGCCACCAGCAGGCGACTAGCGGAATCCACAGATACGCAGTATTTT. Protein product: CATSRRLAESTDTQYF.

V gene TRBV7-9 combines with J gene TRBJ2-3; the D gene is possibly TRBD2 (5 bases). This CDR3 contains 12 residues. Between the trimmed V and J ends, which lost 4 bases and 5 bases, there was a span of 7 bases. Looked up from germline, CDR1 is SEHNR and CDR2 is FQNEAQ (reference sequence). CDR3 amino acids: CASSSEGDTQYF. The CDR3 DNA reads TGTGCCAGCAGCTCTGAGGGAGATACGCAGTATTTT.

On this clone itself: One end of the junction is discordant with germline, which a read error may explain. The chain is built from TRBV7-9 and TRBJ2-7, with 7 positions matching TRBD2. Germline CDR1 SEHNR, CDR2 FQNEAQ (reference sequence). The CDR3 sequence is 16 residues long. The CDR3 nucleotides are TGTTCCAGCAGCCTATTTGGGGGGGAACGTTCCTACGAGCAGTACTTC. As protein: CSSSLFGGERSYEQYF. The full variable domain, its missing parts supplied by reference TRBV7-9 and TRBJ2-7, is DTGVSQNPRHKITKRGQNVTFRCDPISEHNRLYWYRQTLGQGPEFLTYFQNEAQLEKSRLLSDRFSAERPKGSFSTLEIQRTEQGDSAMYLCSSSLFGGERSYEQYFGPGTRLTVT.